The 4 T cell receptor beta chains presented below share a single source sample, sequenced in a study of T cells expressing NK-cell markers. After re-calling the 5' RACE reads, TCRdb lists one entry per CDR3 protein, DNA absent. The sample includes about 430,000 distinct CDR3 sequences. Sequenced: blood T cells: a sorted CD56 or NKG2C T cell subset, CD4+ or CD8+ T cells, or bulk PBMC T cells (not recorded which). These receptors were collected from a woman in her forties or fifties in good health.

This chain joins TRBV7-8 and TRBJ2-1; TCRdb proposes TRBD1, but this gene call is untestable without DNA. CDR3 length equals 16 residues. Looked up from germline, CDR1 is SGHVS and CDR2 is FQNEAQ. This chain's CDR3 is CASSIKRVPSNNEQFF.

The chain uses TRBV11-1 and TRBJ2-1. CDR3 length: 11 residues. CDR1 and CDR2 (germline): SGHAT, FQDESV (reference sequence). CDR3 sequence reads: CASSLVVLQFF. Together with reference TRBV11-1 and TRBJ2-1, the CDR3 gives the full variable domain: EAEVAQSPRYKITEKSQAVAFWCDPISGHATLYWYRQILGQGPELLVQFQDESVVDDSQLPKDRFSAERLKGVDSTLKIQPAELGDSAMYLCASSLVVLQFFGPGTRLTVL.

The chain couples TRBV9 to TRBJ2-1; the TCRdb D gene call, TRBD2, has no DNA to confirm it. This CDR3 comprises 14 residues. The germline gives CDR1 SGDLS, CDR2 YYNGEE. This chain's CDR3 is CASSPFMAAGEQFF.

The chain uses TRBV5-8 and TRBJ2-1; TCRdb proposes TRBD2, but this gene call is untestable without DNA. CDR1 is SGHTS, CDR2 YDEGEE, per germline. This CDR3 has 19 amino acids. The CDR3 here is CASSGTSGSFGSEYNEQFF.